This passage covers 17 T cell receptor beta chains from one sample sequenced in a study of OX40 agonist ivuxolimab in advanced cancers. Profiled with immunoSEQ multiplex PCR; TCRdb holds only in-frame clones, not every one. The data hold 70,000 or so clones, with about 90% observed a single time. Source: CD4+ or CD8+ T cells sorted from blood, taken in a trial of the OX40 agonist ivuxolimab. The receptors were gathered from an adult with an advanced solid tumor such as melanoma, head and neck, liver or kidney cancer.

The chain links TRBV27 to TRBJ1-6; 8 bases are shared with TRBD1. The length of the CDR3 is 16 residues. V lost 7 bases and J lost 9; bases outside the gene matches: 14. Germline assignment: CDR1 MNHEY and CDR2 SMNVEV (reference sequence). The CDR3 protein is CASKANRGSFVSPLHF. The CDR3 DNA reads TGTGCCAGCAAAGCTAACAGGGGGTCTTTTGTTTCACCCCTCCACTTT.

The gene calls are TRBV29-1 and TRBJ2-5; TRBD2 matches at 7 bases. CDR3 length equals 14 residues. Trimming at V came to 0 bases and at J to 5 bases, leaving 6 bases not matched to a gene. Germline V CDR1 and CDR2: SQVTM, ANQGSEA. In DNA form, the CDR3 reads TGCAGCGTTGAAGATCGGGGGGTAGGGGAGACCCAGTACTTC. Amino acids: CSVEDRGVGETQYF.

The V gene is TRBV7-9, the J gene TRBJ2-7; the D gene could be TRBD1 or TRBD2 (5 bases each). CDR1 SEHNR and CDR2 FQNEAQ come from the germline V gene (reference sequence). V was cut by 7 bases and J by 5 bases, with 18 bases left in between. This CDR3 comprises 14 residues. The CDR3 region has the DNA TGTGCCAGCAAACGAGACAGCGGCGGACACGAGCAGTACTTC. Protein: CASKRDSGGHEQYF.

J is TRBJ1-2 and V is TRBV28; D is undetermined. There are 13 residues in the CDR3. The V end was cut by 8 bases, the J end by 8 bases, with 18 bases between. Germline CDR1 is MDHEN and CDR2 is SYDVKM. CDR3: CASLTTRRPGYTF. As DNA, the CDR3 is TGTGCCAGCCTAACGACGAGGAGGCCGGGCTACACCTTC.

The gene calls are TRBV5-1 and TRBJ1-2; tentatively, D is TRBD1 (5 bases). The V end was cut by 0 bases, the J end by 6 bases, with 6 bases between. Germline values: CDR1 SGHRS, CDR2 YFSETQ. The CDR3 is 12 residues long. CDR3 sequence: CASSLARDGYTF. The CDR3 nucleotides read TGCGCCAGCAGCTTGGCCAGGGATGGCTACACCTTC.

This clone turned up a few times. CDR3 sequence: CASRGIGVSNQPQHF. In DNA, the CDR3 is TGTGCCAGCAGGGGTATTGGGGTAAGCAATCAGCCCCAGCATTTT. The chain is built from TRBV28 and TRBJ1-5; D remains unclear. CDR1 MDHEN and CDR2 SYDVKM come from the germline V gene. Trimming took off 6 bases at V and 1 base at J, with 13 bases between the two ends. The CDR3 runs to 15 residues.

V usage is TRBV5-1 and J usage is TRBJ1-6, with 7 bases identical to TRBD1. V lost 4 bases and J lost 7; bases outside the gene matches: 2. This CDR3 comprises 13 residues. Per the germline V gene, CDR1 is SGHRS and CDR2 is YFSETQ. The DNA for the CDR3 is TGCGCCAGCAGCCCGGGACAGAATTCACCCCTCCACTTT. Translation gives CASSPGQNSPLHF.

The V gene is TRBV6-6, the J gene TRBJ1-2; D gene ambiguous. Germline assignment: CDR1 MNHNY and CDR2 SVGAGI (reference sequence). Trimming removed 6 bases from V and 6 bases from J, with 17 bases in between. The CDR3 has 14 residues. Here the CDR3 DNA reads TGTGCCAGCAGCTCTCCCCTGTCCGGGAATGGCTACACCTTC. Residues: CASSSPLSGNGYTF.

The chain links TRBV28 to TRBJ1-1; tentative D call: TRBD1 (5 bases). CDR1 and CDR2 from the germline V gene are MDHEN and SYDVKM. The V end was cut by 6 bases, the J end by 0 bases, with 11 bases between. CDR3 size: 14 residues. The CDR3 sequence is CASSAGDVNTEAFF. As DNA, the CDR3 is TGTGCCAGCAGCGCCGGGGACGTGAACACTGAAGCTTTCTTT.

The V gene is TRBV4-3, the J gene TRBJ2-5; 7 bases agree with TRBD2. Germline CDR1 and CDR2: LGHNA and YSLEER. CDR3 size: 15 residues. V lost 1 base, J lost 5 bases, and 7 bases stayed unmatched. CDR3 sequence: CASSQGGSGRETQYF. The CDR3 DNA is TGCGCCAGCAGCCAAGGCGGTAGCGGGCGCGAGACCCAGTACTTC.

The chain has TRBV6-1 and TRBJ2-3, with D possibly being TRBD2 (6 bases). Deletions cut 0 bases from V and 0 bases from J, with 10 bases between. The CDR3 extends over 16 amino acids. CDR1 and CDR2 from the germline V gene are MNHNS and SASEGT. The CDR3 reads CASSEARDTSTDTQYF. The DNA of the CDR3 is TGTGCCAGCAGTGAAGCGCGGGATACTAGCACAGATACGCAGTATTTT.

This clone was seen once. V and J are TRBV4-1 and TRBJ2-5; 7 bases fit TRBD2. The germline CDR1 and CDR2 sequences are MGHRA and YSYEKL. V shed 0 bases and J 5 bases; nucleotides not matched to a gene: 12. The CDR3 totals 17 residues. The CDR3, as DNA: TGCGCCAGCAGCCAAGATCCGGACGGCGGGAGCATGGAGACCCAGTACTTC. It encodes CASSQDPDGGSMETQYF.

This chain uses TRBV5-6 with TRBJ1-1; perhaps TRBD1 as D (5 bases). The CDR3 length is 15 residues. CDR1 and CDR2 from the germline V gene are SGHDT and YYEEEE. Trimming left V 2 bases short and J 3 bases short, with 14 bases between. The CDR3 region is CASSLVSGAYTEAFF. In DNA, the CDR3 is TGTGCCAGCAGCTTAGTTTCCGGGGCGTACACTGAAGCTTTCTTT.

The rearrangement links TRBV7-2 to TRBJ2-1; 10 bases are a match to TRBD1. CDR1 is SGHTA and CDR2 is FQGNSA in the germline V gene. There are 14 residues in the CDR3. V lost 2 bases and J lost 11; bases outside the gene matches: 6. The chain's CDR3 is CASSLLADRGKQFF. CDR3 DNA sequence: TGTGCCAGCAGCTTATTGGCGGACAGGGGGAAGCAGTTCTTC.

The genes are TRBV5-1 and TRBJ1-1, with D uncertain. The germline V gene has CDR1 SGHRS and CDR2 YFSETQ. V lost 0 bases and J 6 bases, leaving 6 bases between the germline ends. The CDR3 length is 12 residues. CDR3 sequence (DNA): TGCGCCAGCAGCTTGGAGGGTGCTGAAGCTTTCTTT. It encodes CASSLEGAEAFF.

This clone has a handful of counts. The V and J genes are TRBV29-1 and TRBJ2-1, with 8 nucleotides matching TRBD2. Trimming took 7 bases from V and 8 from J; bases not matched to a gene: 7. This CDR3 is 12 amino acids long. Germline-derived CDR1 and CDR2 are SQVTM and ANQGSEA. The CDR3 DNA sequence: TGCAGCGCCGCGGGAGGAGGGGATGAGCAGTTCTTC. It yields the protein CSAAGGGDEQFF.

The CDR3 here is CASTTGGASETQYF. For the CDR3, the DNA is TGCGCCAGCACTACAGGGGGCGCGTCGGAGACCCAGTACTTC. V gene TRBV5-1 combines with J gene TRBJ2-5; 9 bases align to TRBD1. The ends lost 6 bases at V and 5 bases at J; junction bases unmatched: 8. Germline CDR1 is SGHRS and CDR2 is YFSETQ. This CDR3 spans 14 amino acids. Filled out from reference TRBV5-1 and TRBJ2-5, the complete variable domain reads KAGVTQTPRYLIKTRGQQVTLSCSPISGHRSVSWYQQTPGQGLQFLFEYFSETQRNKGNFPGRFSGRQFSNSRSEMNVSTLELGDSALYLCASTTGGASETQYFGPGTRLLVL.